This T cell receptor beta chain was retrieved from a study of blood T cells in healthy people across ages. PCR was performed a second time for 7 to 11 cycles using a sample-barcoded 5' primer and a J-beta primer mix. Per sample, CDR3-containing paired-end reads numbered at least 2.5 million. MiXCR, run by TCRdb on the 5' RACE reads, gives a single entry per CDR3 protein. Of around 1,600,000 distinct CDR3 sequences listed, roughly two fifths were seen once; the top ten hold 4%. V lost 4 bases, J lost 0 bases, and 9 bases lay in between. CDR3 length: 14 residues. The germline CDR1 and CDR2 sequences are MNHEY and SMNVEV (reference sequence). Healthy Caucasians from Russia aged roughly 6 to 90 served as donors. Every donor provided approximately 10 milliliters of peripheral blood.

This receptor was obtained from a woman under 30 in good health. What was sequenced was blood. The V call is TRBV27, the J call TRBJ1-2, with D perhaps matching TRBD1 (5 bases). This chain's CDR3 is CASSSGPSNYGYTF. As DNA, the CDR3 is TGTGCCAGCAGTTCGGGACCTTCTAACTATGGCTACACCTTC.